Detailed here is one TCR beta chain. CDR3 length equals 15 residues. CDR1 is SGHVS and CDR2 is FQNEAQ in the germline V gene. The V gene end was trimmed by 2 bases and the J gene end by 10 bases; junction bases not matched to a gene: 10. The sample belongs to a study of T cell clones after liver transplantation. Only in-frame clones appear in the TCRdb table, and some are missing; sequencing was by immunoSEQ multiplex PCR. The table has 99,000 or so clones, 75% to 85% seen once. The sequencing used CD4+ T cells from blood, collected before liver transplant. V is TRBV7-8 and J is TRBJ1-5, with 8 positions matching TRBD1. This clonotype was sampled from a human donor who received a liver transplant. As DNA, the CDR3 is TGTGCCAGCAGCTTAAGGAGCGGACAGGGTCAACCCCAGCATTTT. Protein product: CASSLRSGQGQPQHF.